The rows below give T cell receptor beta chains drawn from one sample of a study. Sequencing used immunoSEQ multiplex PCR; TCRdb keeps in-frame clones, though not all of them. Here the sample spans some 48,000 clones, over 90% being singletons. The sequenced material came from PBMCs. Receptors originate from a man in his forties with rheumatoid arthritis. Both conserved end residues are part of each CDR3. The D gene is left open where the match is weak. The size field is filled for only some rows; it gives once, few, many or a size class.

NA TRBJ2-1 TRBV5-1 NA CASSLGLDEQFF TGCGCCAGCAGCTTAGGACTGGATGAGCAGTTCTTC
NA TRBJ1-1 TRBV10-3 NA CATKETAVNTEAFF TGTGCCACCAAAGAGACAGCCGTGAACACTGAAGCTTTCTTT
NA TRBJ1-2 TRBV10-3 TRBD1 CAISVTGTAYGYTF TGTGCCATCAGCGTGACAGGGACGGCCTATGGCTACACCTTC
NA TRBJ2-1 TRBV4-3 NA CASSQGRGEQFF TGCGCCAGCAGCCAAGGGCGGGGAGAGCAGTTCTTC
NA TRBJ2-3 TRBV27 NA CASSPWLSTDTQYF TGTGCCAGCAGTCCCTGGCTTAGCACAGATACGCAGTATTTT
NA TRBJ2-5 TRBV6-1 TRBD2 CASSEGTSGMLETQYF TGTGCCAGCAGTGAAGGGACTAGCGGGATGCTAGAGACCCAGTACTTC
NA TRBJ1-5 TRBV19 NA CASSSEGVGNQPQHF TGTGCCAGTAGTAGCGAAGGGGTCGGCAATCAGCCCCAGCATTTT
NA TRBJ2-2 TRBV24-1 TRBD1 CATRGDRDTGELFF TGTGCCACCAGAGGTGACAGGGACACCGGGGAGCTGTTTTTT
NA TRBJ2-7 TRBV30 TRBD1 CAWDRGIHEQYF TGTGCCTGGGACAGGGGTATCCACGAGCAGTACTTC
NA TRBJ2-3 TRBV19 NA CASSPGTSASTDTQYF TGTGCCAGTAGTCCGGGGACATCTGCTAGCACAGATACGCAGTATTTT
NA TRBJ1-1 TRBV6-5 NA CASSFYRDKNTEAFF TGTGCCAGCAGTTTTTACCGGGACAAGAACACTGAAGCTTTCTTT
NA TRBJ1-1 TRBV7-8 NA CASSLAGRGNTEAFF TGTGCCAGCAGCTTAGCGGGGCGAGGGAACACTGAAGCTTTCTTT
NA TRBJ2-1 TRBV7-7 TRBD2 CASSPLAGGPPNRGFF TGTGCTAGCAGCCCCTTAGCGGGAGGGCCACCCAATAGGGGGTTCTTC
NA TRBJ1-5 TRBV18 TRBD1 CASSPPGQGAPGQPQHF TGTGCCAGCTCACCACCGGGACAGGGGGCGCCGGGTCAGCCCCAGCATTTT
NA TRBJ1-5 TRBV27 NA CASRAGGQPQHF TGTGCCAGCAGGGCGGGGGGTCAGCCCCAGCATTTT
NA TRBJ2-3 TRBV19 NA CASSRGRKTDTQYF TGTGCCAGCAGCAGGGGGAGGAAGACAGATACGCAGTATTTT
NA TRBJ2-3 TRBV7-2 NA CASSWGPPGDTQYF TGTGCCAGCAGCTGGGGACCGCCCGGGGATACGCAGTATTTT
NA TRBJ2-5 TRBV5-1 TRBD2 CASAGGVQETQYF TGCGCCAGCGCCGGGGGGGTTCAAGAGACCCAGTACTTC
NA TRBJ1-1 TRBV19 NA CASSLGLIELTEAFF TGTGCCAGTAGTCTCGGACTGATCGAGTTAACTGAAGCTTTCTTT
NA TRBJ2-3 TRBV4-1 NA CASSLWTPGTQYF TGCGCCAGCAGCCTCTGGACTCCAGGTACGCAGTATTTT
NA TRBJ2-3 TRBV18 NA CASSGLTLGDTQYF TGTGCCAGCTCGGGCCTCACTTTAGGGGATACGCAGTATTTT
NA TRBJ1-1 TRBV3-1/TRBV3-2 NA CASSQGLNTEAFF TGTGCCAGCAGCCAAGGCTTGAACACTGAAGCTTTCTTT
NA TRBJ1-6 TRBV5-5 NA CASSRRGGADDYNSPLHF TGTGCCAGCAGCCGCCGGGGAGGGGCGGACGACTATAATTCACCCCTCCACTTT
NA TRBJ2-7 TRBV30 TRBD2 CAWSPRWRESLYEQYF TGTGCCTGGAGTCCCCGCTGGCGGGAGTCCCTCTACGAGCAGTACTTC
NA TRBJ1-1 TRBV7-9 TRBD1 CASSFPDRDAFF TGTGCCAGCAGCTTTCCCGACAGGGATGCTTTCTTT
once TRBJ1-1 TRBV9 NA CASSPGMNTEAFF TGTGCCAGCAGCCCAGGGATGAACACTGAAGCTTTCTTT
NA TRBJ1-3 TRBV10-2 NA CASSPTGNTIYF TGCGCCAGCAGCCCTACAGGAAACACCATATATTTT
few TRBJ2-2 TRBV7-9 TRBD1 CASSSGTGQKTNTGELFF TGTGCCAGCAGCTCAGGGACAGGGCAAAAAACGAACACCGGGGAGCTGTTTTTT
NA TRBJ1-1 TRBV19 TRBD1 CASTIRTGGMNTEAFF TGTGCCAGTACCATCCGGACAGGGGGCATGAACACTGAAGCTTTCTTT
NA TRBJ2-3 TRBV18 NA CASSPLSSRGAGSDTQYF TGTGCCAGCTCACCACTATCGTCCCGGGGGGCCGGTTCAGATACGCAGTATTTT
NA TRBJ2-3 TRBV18 NA CASSPPGATDTQYF TGTGCCAGCTCACCCCCCGGGGCCACAGATACGCAGTATTTT
NA TRBJ1-2 TRBV30 NA CAWSVTWRDYGYTF TGTGCCTGGAGTGTTACATGGAGGGACTATGGCTACACCTTC
NA TRBJ2-2 TRBV4-3 TRBD1 CASSQRHGQGHWGNTGELFF TGCGCCAGCAGCCAGAGACACGGACAGGGTCACTGGGGTAACACCGGGGAGCTGTTTTTT
NA TRBJ2-1 TRBV11-2 NA CASSLGSSGEQFF TGTGCCAGCAGCTTAGGGTCGAGCGGTGAGCAGTTCTTC
NA TRBJ2-4 TRBV7-3 TRBD1 CASSQKTTDRVQNIQYF TGTGCCAGCAGCCAAAAAACTACAGACAGGGTCCAAAACATTCAGTACTTC
NA TRBJ2-5 TRBV6-1 NA CASSEGEKETQYF TGTGCCAGCAGTGAAGGGGAGAAAGAGACCCAGTACTTC
NA TRBJ1-2 TRBV27 NA CASSPGPGAPPDNYGYTF TGTGCCAGCAGCCCAGGGCCAGGTGCTCCGCCAGACAACTATGGCTACACCTTC
NA TRBJ2-7 TRBV6-1 TRBD1 CASSEHGTGGYEQYF TGTGCCAGCAGTGAACACGGGACAGGGGGCTACGAGCAGTACTTC
NA TRBJ1-1 TRBV6-5 TRBD1 CASSYAGGANTEAFF TGTGCCAGCAGTTACGCAGGGGGAGCCAACACTGAAGCTTTCTTT
NA TRBJ2-2 TRBV28 TRBD1 CASSLTGTGGPGELFF TGTGCCAGCAGTTTAACCGGGACAGGGGGACCCGGGGAGCTGTTTTTT
NA TRBJ2-5 TRBV15 TRBD1 CATRSYRTGGPQETQYF TGTGCCACCAGGTCTTATAGGACAGGGGGCCCCCAAGAGACCCAGTACTTC
NA TRBJ1-5 TRBV27 NA CASSLLIGSNQPQHF TGTGCCAGCAGTTTATTAATAGGGAGCAATCAGCCCCAGCATTTT
NA TRBJ1-2 TRBV14 NA CASSLTQANYGYTF TGTGCCAGCAGCCTCACCCAGGCTAACTATGGCTACACCTTC
NA TRBJ1-1 TRBV30 NA CAWSSEVVNTEAFF TGTGCCTGGAGTTCTGAAGTAGTGAACACTGAAGCTTTCTTT
NA TRBJ2-7 TRBV4-3 TRBD2 CASSQERMGLAGEQYF TGCGCCAGCAGCCAAGAGAGGATGGGACTAGCAGGGGAGCAGTACTTC
NA TRBJ1-6 TRBV27 NA CASRVTQGNYNSPLHF TGTGCCAGCAGGGTGACACAGGGAAACTATAATTCACCCCTCCACTTT
once TRBJ1-3 TRBV13 TRBD1 CASSPGGYLGNTIYF TGTGCCAGCAGCCCAGGGGGGTACCTTGGAAACACCATATATTTT
NA TRBJ2-7 TRBV19 NA CASSRSRSSYEQYF TGTGCCAGTAGTAGAAGCAGGAGCTCCTACGAGCAGTACTTC
NA TRBJ1-2 TRBV7-2 TRBD1 CASSSPGQGTGYTF TGTGCCAGCAGCTCCCCGGGACAGGGTACCGGCTACACCTTC
NA TRBJ1-5 TRBV6-5 TRBD1 CASRPSQGGNQPQHF TGTGCCAGCAGACCAAGCCAGGGGGGGAATCAGCCCCAGCATTTT
NA TRBJ1-2 TRBV30 TRBD1 CAWSFRTGGIEGYTF TGTGCCTGGAGTTTTCGGACAGGGGGCATTGAAGGCTACACCTTC